Listed here are 30 T cell receptor beta chains from one sample, sequenced in a study of blood T cell repertoires in COVID-19. TCRdb keeps only in-frame clones here, not all; method: immunoSEQ multiplex PCR. The sample consists of around 110,000 clones, 83% of them appearing once. The sequenced sample was peripheral blood. Receptors were obtained from a man aged 25-45 years with acute or convalescent COVID-19.

This sequence joins TRBV5-1 and TRBJ2-7, with a weak D call TRBD1 (6 bases). Germline loops: CDR1 SGHRS, CDR2 YFSETQ. CDR3 length: 13 residues. Trimming took off 4 bases at V and 1 base at J, with 9 bases between the two ends. In DNA form, the CDR3 reads TGCGCCAGCAGCCCCGGACAGTCCTACGAGCAGTACTTC. Its protein is CASSPGQSYEQYF. The complete variable domain, with remaining parts taken from reference TRBV5-1 and TRBJ2-7, reads KAGVTQTPRYLIKTRGQQVTLSCSPISGHRSVSWYQQTPGQGLQFLFEYFSETQRNKGNFPGRFSGRQFSNSRSEMNVSTLELGDSALYLCASSPGQSYEQYFGPGTRLTVT.

The chain recombines TRBV21-1 with TRBJ2-1; the tabulated D call, TRBD2, remains unverified against the DNA. TRBV21-1 is labeled a pseudogene. The CDR3 loop spans 16 amino acids. The CDR3 coding sequence is TGTGCCAGCAGCTTCCCCCGACTAAGACCCGACAATGAGCAGTTCTTC. Amino acid sequence: CASSFPRLRPDNEQFF.

CDR3 nucleotides: TGTGCCAGCTCACCACCGGGACAGGGACTCTACGAGCAGTACTTC. Translated: CASSPPGQGLYEQYF. The chain carries TRBV18 and TRBJ2-7; 9 bases agree with TRBD1. The CDR3 has 15 residues. CDR1 KGHSH and CDR2 LQKENI come from the germline V gene. J gave up 3 bases and V 0 bases, and 3 bases lay outside the gene matches.

The chain employs TRBV5-6 and TRBJ2-1; 7 bases fit TRBD1. The J segment lost 1 base and the V segment lost 3 bases, leaving 7 bases of the junction unmatched. The CDR3 is made up of 16 amino acids. In germline, CDR1 is SGHDT, CDR2 YYEEEE. The CDR3 region is CASSSGQSSSYNEQFF. The CDR3 DNA is TGTGCCAGCAGCTCGGGACAGTCTTCATCCTACAATGAGCAGTTCTTC.

The sample holds one count of this clone. The chain carries TRBV19 and TRBJ2-7; D is perhaps TRBD1 (5 bases). Germline CDR1 reads LNHDA; CDR2 reads SQIVND (reference sequence). This CDR3 comprises 13 residues. The ends were cut back, 7 bases at V and 2 bases at J, with 12 bases in the middle. CDR3 sequence reads: CASNQGFPYEQYF. The CDR3 region has the DNA TGTGCCAGTAACCAGGGTTTCCCCTACGAGCAGTACTTC.

The chain joins TRBV9 to TRBJ2-1, with 12 bases fitting TRBD2. V shed 0 bases, J shed 9 bases, and the junction held 7 bases outside the gene matches. Germline CDR1 and CDR2: SGDLS and YYNGEE. CDR3 length equals 16 residues. The CDR3 reads CASSVDLTSGSAEQFF. CDR3 sequence (DNA): TGTGCCAGCAGCGTAGATTTGACTAGCGGGAGCGCTGAGCAGTTCTTC.

The chain joins TRBV19 to TRBJ2-7; 8 bases align to TRBD2. Germline V gene sequence: CDR1 LNHDA, CDR2 SQIVND (reference sequence). The J segment lost 4 bases and the V segment lost 5 bases, leaving 10 bases of the junction unmatched. This CDR3 is 15 amino acids long. The CDR3 DNA sequence: TGTGCCAGTAGTGGAGCGGGGGACTCCCTTTACGAGCAGTACTTC. Translated, it gives CASSGAGDSLYEQYF.

The chain employs TRBV6-5 and TRBJ2-1; a weak D match, TRBD2 (5 bases). CDR1 is MNHEY and CDR2 is SVGAGI in the germline V gene. V was clipped by 0 bases and J by 9 bases, with 15 bases between them. CDR3 size: 15 residues. CDR3 bases: TGTGCCAGCAGTTACTCCCCTTCCTCACTAGGTGAGCAGTTCTTC. It encodes CASSYSPSSLGEQFF.

The chain links TRBV6-5 to TRBJ1-2, with 8 bases fitting TRBD1. This CDR3 is 14 amino acids long. V shed 6 bases, J shed 1 base, and the junction held 4 bases outside the gene matches. CDR1 and CDR2 (germline): MNHEY, SVGAGI. Here the CDR3 reads CASRGQAVNYGYTF. The CDR3 DNA sequence: TGTGCCAGCAGGGGACAGGCGGTTAACTATGGCTACACCTTC.

The gene calls are TRBV4-3 and TRBJ1-2, with 8 bases that match TRBD1. Trimming removed 1 base from V and 2 bases from J; junction bases left unmatched: 6. The CDR3 sequence is 16 residues long. Germline V gene data show CDR1 as LGHNA and CDR2 as YSLEER. The CDR3 reads CASSQGTGLDNYGYTF. The CDR3 DNA is TGCGCCAGCAGCCAAGGGACAGGGCTCGACAACTATGGCTACACCTTC.

The chain links TRBV21-1 to TRBJ1-5. TRBV21-1 is given as a pseudogene. This CDR3 is 15 amino acids long. The chain's CDR3 is CASSNRPGGDQPQHF. The CDR3 coding sequence is TGTGCCAGCAGCAACCGGCCGGGGGGCGATCAGCCCCAGCATTTT.

This rearrangement joins TRBV9 to TRBJ2-3; 12 positions agree with TRBD2. Trimming removed 4 bases from V and 1 base from J; junction bases left unmatched: 4. In germline, CDR1 is SGDLS, CDR2 YYNGEE. The CDR3 totals 16 residues. CDR3 loop: CASSWGLAGRTDTQYF. CDR3 DNA: TGTGCCAGCAGCTGGGGACTAGCGGGCCGCACAGATACGCAGTATTTT.

This chain links TRBV3-1 (or the pseudogene TRBV3-2) with TRBJ2-2; 7 nucleotides match TRBD2. The ends lost 3 bases at V and 2 bases at J; junction bases unmatched: 6. The CDR3 loop spans 16 amino acids. CDR1 is LGHDT and CDR2 is YNNKEL in the germline V gene (reference sequence). Here the CDR3 reads CASSQRAGVNTGELFF. DNA of the CDR3: TGTGCCAGCAGCCAGCGGGCGGGGGTTAACACCGGGGAGCTGTTTTTT.

The chain employs TRBV13 and TRBJ1-1; D perhaps matches TRBD1 (6 bases). V lost 5 bases, J lost 4 bases, and 17 bases lay in between. Germline V gene sequence: CDR1 PRHDT, CDR2 FYEKMQ (reference sequence). The CDR3 spans 15 residues. The CDR3 is CASSKTRGGGTEAFF. The CDR3 nucleotides are TGTGCCAGCAGCAAAACAAGGGGGGGAGGCACTGAAGCTTTCTTT. The variable domain in full, with the rest retrieved from reference TRBV13 and TRBJ1-1, is AAGVIQSPRHLIKEKRETATLKCYPIPRHDTVYWYQQGPGQDPQFLISFYEKMQSDKGSIPDRFSAQQFSDYHSELNMSSLELGDSALYFCASSKTRGGGTEAFFGQGTRLTVV.

The chain combines TRBV12-3 or TRBV12-4 with TRBJ2-7; perhaps TRBD2 as D (6 bases). CDR3 length equals 13 residues. The germline V and J ends were trimmed by 5 bases and 3 bases, with 11 bases remaining between them. CDR3 sequence (DNA): TGTGCCAGCAGTCCCACCGGGGGCTACGAGCAGTACTTC. This encodes CASSPTGGYEQYF.

This chain links TRBV6-5 with TRBJ2-3; 8 nucleotides align to TRBD2. The CDR3 covers 13 residues. CDR1 is MNHEY, CDR2 SVGAGI, per germline. The junction had 5 bases not matched to a gene; V was cut back by 7 bases and J by 5 bases. CDR3 nucleotide sequence: TGTGCCAGCACCGGACTAGCTCTAGATACGCAGTATTTT. Its translation is CASTGLALDTQYF.

The J gene is TRBJ2-7, the V gene TRBV12-3 or TRBV12-4; 7 nucleotides line up with TRBD1. V gave up 5 bases and J gave up 9 bases; unmatched junction bases: 4. The CDR3 spans 11 residues. The CDR3 region is CASSGDRRQYF. For the CDR3, the DNA is TGTGCCAGCAGTGGGGACAGAAGGCAGTACTTC.

The chain carries TRBV4-1 and TRBJ2-7; TRBD2 matches 8 bases. Germline trimming cut 10 bases from V and 5 bases from J; bases unmatched to any gene: 13. CDR1 is MGHRA and CDR2 is YSYEKL in the germline V gene. CDR3 length equals 14 residues. CDR3 sequence (DNA): TGCGCCACCAAGGCACTAGCGGTCCTCGACGAGCAGTACGTC. This codes for CATKALAVLDEQYV.

This rearrangement joins TRBV11-2 to TRBJ1-3, with 7 bases lining up with TRBD1. This CDR3 comprises 14 residues. The germline V gene has CDR1 SGHAT and CDR2 FQNNGV. Trimming took 6 bases from V and 2 from J; bases not matched to a gene: 4. The CDR3 coding sequence is TGTGCCAGCAGTTCGACAGGGACTGGAAACACCATATATTTT. Translated, it gives CASSSTGTGNTIYF.

This chain uses TRBV30 with TRBJ2-2; no reliable D call. The CDR3 runs to 12 residues. Germline assignment: CDR1 GTSNPN and CDR2 SVGIG (reference sequence). The V gene lost 7 bases and the J gene lost 2 bases, with 8 bases spanning the gap. The CDR3 nucleotides are TGTGCCTACCCAGGCAACACCGGGGAGCTGTTTTTT. It encodes CAYPGNTGELFF.

The CDR3 reads CASSLSPGPLHF. The CDR3 DNA is TGTGCCAGCAGTCTATCCCCCGGACCCCTCCACTTT. The chain employs TRBV6-5 and TRBJ1-6; D is undetermined. Germline V CDR1 and CDR2: MNHEY, SVGAGI. Trimming removed 5 bases at V and 12 bases at J, with 11 bases between. The CDR3 is 12 residues long.

The genes are TRBV27 and TRBJ1-2; TRBD1 matches at 10 bases. The germline gives CDR1 MNHEY, CDR2 SMNVEV (reference sequence). The V gene end was trimmed by 6 bases and the J gene end by 0 bases; junction bases not matched to a gene: 7. This CDR3 contains 16 residues. The CDR3 here is CASSHGQGGPNYGYTF. Written as DNA, the CDR3 is TGTGCCAGCAGCCACGGACAGGGGGGACCTAACTATGGCTACACCTTC.

V usage is TRBV7-2 and J usage is TRBJ2-5, with 12 bases matching TRBD2. Trimming removed 5 bases from V and 5 bases from J; junction bases left unmatched: 6. Germline loops: CDR1 SGHTA, CDR2 FQGNSA. CDR3 length: 15 residues. CDR3: CASSQTGTSGETQYF. CDR3 DNA sequence: TGTGCCAGCAGCCAGACCGGGACTAGCGGGGAGACCCAGTACTTC.

The chain is built from TRBV6-6 and TRBJ1-2; possible D gene TRBD1, 5 bases. The CDR3 is made up of 12 amino acids. The germline CDR1 and CDR2 sequences are MNHNY and SVGAGI (reference sequence). Trimming stripped 11 bases from V and 3 bases from J, with 13 bases between. The CDR3 nucleotides are TGTGCCGCCCGGGGGGTGGACTATGGCTACACCTTC. Translating it yields CAARGVDYGYTF.

This chain connects TRBV21-1 to TRBJ2-1; TRBD1, as called in the table, went unchecked against the DNA. TRBV21-1 is a documented pseudogene. The CDR3 is 14 amino acids. CDR3 coding DNA: TGTGCCAGCAGCAGGGGTCAGGGGCAGAATGAGCAGTTCTTC. This codes for CASSRGQGQNEQFF.

J is TRBJ1-1 and V is TRBV12-3 or TRBV12-4; perhaps TRBD1 as D (5 bases). The germline V and J ends were trimmed by 3 bases and 1 base, with 6 bases remaining between them. The CDR3 has 13 amino acids. The CDR3 here is CASSFQGNTEAFF. DNA for the CDR3: TGTGCCAGCAGTTTCCAGGGGAACACTGAAGCTTTCTTT.

This sequence joins TRBV30 and TRBJ2-6, with 7 positions matching TRBD1. Per the germline V gene, CDR1 is GTSNPN and CDR2 is SVGIG (reference sequence). The junction had 1 base not matched to a gene; V was cut back by 2 bases and J by 0 bases. There are 15 residues in the CDR3. The DNA for the CDR3 is TGTGCCTGGAGTCCAGGGGGCTCTGGGGCCAACGTCCTGACTTTC. Its protein is CAWSPGGSGANVLTF.

V gene TRBV5-6 combines with J gene TRBJ2-1; 13 bases align to TRBD2. Germline values: CDR1 SGHDT, CDR2 YYEEEE. V lost 4 bases to trimming and J lost 3 bases; unmatched junction nucleotides: 7. CDR3 length: 17 amino acids. For the CDR3, the DNA is TGTGCCAGCAGCCCGCAACTAGCGGGAGGGAACTACAATGAGCAGTTCTTC. It specifies CASSPQLAGGNYNEQFF.

The chain recombines TRBV6-5 with TRBJ1-5, with 10 nucleotides matching TRBD1. Per germline, CDR1 MNHEY and CDR2 SVGAGI. V lost 6 bases and J lost 15; bases outside the gene matches: 14. The CDR3 consists of 14 residues. The CDR3 loop is CASSRSPGQGSMHF. As DNA, the CDR3 is TGTGCCAGCAGCCGTTCGCCGGGACAGGGGTCTATGCATTTT.

The rearrangement uses TRBV6-2 or TRBV6-3 and TRBJ1-4; no definite D call. This CDR3 has 15 residues. V was clipped by 2 bases and J by 0 bases, with 7 bases between them. Per germline, CDR1 MNHEY and CDR2 SVGEGT. The CDR3 coding sequence is TGTGCCAGCAGTTACGGCCCTTCAACTAATGAAAAACTGTTTTTT. Its protein product is CASSYGPSTNEKLFF.